Presented here are 25 T cell receptor beta chains from one specimen sequenced in a study of T cell responses to AZD1222 COVID-19 vaccine. The protocol was immunoSEQ multiplex PCR, while the TCRdb copy is restricted to in-frame clones and leaves out a portion. The table has about 100,000 clones, approximately 90% seen once. The sequences come from peripheral blood, collected on day 0 of AZD1222 vaccination. The source is an adult in good health.

This chain connects TRBV5-1 to TRBJ1-1; D remains unclear. V was shortened by 0 bases and J by 5 bases, with 14 bases between the two germline ends. CDR1 SGHRS and CDR2 YFSETQ come from the germline V gene. The CDR3 totals 15 residues. CDR3 sequence: CASSLGTYGSTEAFF. The CDR3, as DNA: TGCGCCAGCAGCTTGGGGACGTACGGGTCGACTGAAGCTTTCTTT.

J is TRBJ2-7 and V is TRBV5-6; D may be TRBD1 (5 bases). Germline-derived CDR1 and CDR2 are SGHDT and YYEEEE. The CDR3 covers 14 residues. Trimming left V 0 bases short and J 4 bases short, with 11 bases between. Here the CDR3 reads CASSLGQIRYEQYF. The CDR3 coding sequence is TGTGCCAGCAGCTTGGGACAGATTCGTTACGAGCAGTACTTC.

This CDR3 is CASSLAGVGFAGELFF. The CDR3 region has the DNA TGTGCCAGCAGCTTAGCGGGCGTCGGGTTCGCCGGGGAGCTGTTTTTT. The chain links TRBV11-3 to TRBJ2-2; no firm D call. Germline V gene lookup returns CDR1 SGHNT and CDR2 YENEEA. The CDR3 sequence is 16 residues long. Trimming removed 1 base from V and 6 bases from J, with 15 bases in between.

In its sample, this clone was seen once. The chain combines TRBV7-2 with TRBJ1-1; D is unclear. Germline-derived CDR1 and CDR2 are SGHTA and FQGNSA. This CDR3 has 14 residues. V gave up 5 bases and J gave up 3 bases, with 13 bases separating them. The CDR3 coding sequence is TGTGCCAGCAGCCGTGAGCGGTTATACACTGAAGCTTTCTTT. Encoded protein: CASSRERLYTEAFF.

The chain has TRBV7-3 and TRBJ1-1; tentatively, D is TRBD1 (6 bases). With 5 bases removed from V and 4 bases from J, the gap between germline ends came to 14 bases. The CDR3 is 14 amino acids. CDR1 is SGHTA and CDR2 is FQGTGA in the germline V gene. The CDR3 DNA sequence: TGTGCCAGCAGCCCCGGACAGAAGGGCACTGAAGCTTTCTTT. Translated, it gives CASSPGQKGTEAFF.

CDR3 DNA: TGTGCCAGCGCCAGGGGTAGCACAGATACGCAGTATTTT. Its translation is CASARGSTDTQYF. The V gene is TRBV6-4, the J gene TRBJ2-3; D is perhaps TRBD1 (6 bases). Looked up from germline, CDR1 is MRHNA and CDR2 is SNTAGT. The CDR3 spans 13 residues. The ends were cut back, 8 bases at V and 0 bases at J, with 9 bases in the middle.

The CDR3 loop reads CASSPTGERQYF. The CDR3 coding sequence is TGTGCCAGCTCACCGACAGGGGAGCGTCAGTACTTC. This chain connects TRBV18 to TRBJ2-7; TRBD1 agrees at 8 bases. This CDR3 has 12 residues. CDR1 is KGHSH and CDR2 is LQKENI in the germline V gene. With 3 bases clipped from V and 10 bases from J, the junction kept 5 bases outside the gene matches.

The rearrangement uses TRBV19 and TRBJ2-7, with 9 bases that match TRBD1. This CDR3 contains 14 residues. Germline V gene sequence: CDR1 LNHDA, CDR2 SQIVND (reference sequence). J was trimmed by 4 bases and V by 8 bases; bases with no gene match: 9. The CDR3 loop reads CASAGTGKMYEQYF. The CDR3 DNA reads as TGTGCCAGTGCCGGGACAGGGAAGATGTACGAGCAGTACTTC.

This chain joins TRBV7-3 and TRBJ2-3, with TRBD2 matching over 8 bases. CDR3 length: 15 residues. Germline trimming cut 4 bases from V and 3 bases from J; bases unmatched to any gene: 6. The germline V gene has CDR1 SGHTA and CDR2 FQGTGA. The CDR3 DNA sequence: TGTGCCAGCAGCTCCCAGCGGGGGAGGACAGATACGCAGTATTTT. The encoded protein is CASSSQRGRTDTQYF. Filled out from reference TRBV7-3 and TRBJ2-3, the complete variable domain reads GAGVSQTPSNKVTEKGKYVELRCDPISGHTALYWYRQSLGQGPEFLIYFQGTGAADDSGLPNDRFFAVRPEGSVSTLKIQRTERGDSAVYLCASSSQRGRTDTQYFGPGTRLTVL.

The V gene is TRBV6-2 or TRBV6-3, the J gene TRBJ1-2; 9 bases agree with TRBD1. The CDR3 covers 17 residues. CDR1 and CDR2 (germline): MNHEY, SVGEGT. The V and J ends lost 6 bases and 2 bases, in that order; junction bases with no gene match: 13. This CDR3 reads CASSPSPIDRGNYGYTF. Here the CDR3 DNA reads TGTGCCAGCAGCCCATCGCCGATCGACAGGGGGAACTATGGCTACACCTTC.

The chain recombines TRBV3-1 (or the pseudogene TRBV3-2) with TRBJ2-2; D unresolved. Germline CDR1 LGHDT, CDR2 YNNKEL (reference sequence). Trimming pared 1 base from V and 6 bases from J, leaving 0 bases between. The CDR3 has 11 residues. The CDR3 nucleotides are TGTGCCAGCAGCCAAGCCGGGGAGCTGTTTTTT. Translation: CASSQAGELFF.

The rearrangement links TRBV12-3 or TRBV12-4 to TRBJ2-6; no definite D call. The V end was cut by 5 bases, the J end by 0 bases, with 2 bases between. The CDR3 is 13 residues long. Written as DNA, the CDR3 is TGTGCCAGCAGTCACTCTGGGGCCAACGTCCTGACTTTC. This sequence encodes CASSHSGANVLTF.

This chain joins TRBV25-1 and TRBJ1-4, with no clear D. Trimming left V 4 bases short and J 4 bases short, with 10 bases between. The germline CDR1 and CDR2 sequences are MGHDK and SYGVNS. The CDR3 is 14 residues long. The chain's CDR3 is CASSAPGLNEKLFF. For the CDR3, the DNA is TGTGCCAGCAGTGCCCCAGGACTTAATGAAAAACTGTTTTTT.

In its sample, this clone was seen once. The CDR3 here is CASSSGFNQPQHF. The CDR3 nucleotides read TGTGCCAGCAGTTCAGGGTTCAATCAGCCCCAGCATTTT. The chain combines TRBV28 with TRBJ1-5; possible D gene TRBD1, 5 bases. The germline V gene has CDR1 MDHEN and CDR2 SYDVKM. With 4 bases removed from V and 3 bases from J, the gap between germline ends came to 7 bases. The CDR3 runs to 13 residues.

A few counts support this clone. The chain uses TRBV2 and TRBJ1-1; the D gene is possibly TRBD1 (5 bases). Germline lookup yields CDR1 SNHLY and CDR2 FYNNEI. V was pared by 5 bases and J by 4 bases, with 14 bases between. The CDR3 is 14 residues long. The CDR3 DNA reads TGTGCCAGCAGTCGAATCGGGGGAAGCACTGAAGCTTTCTTT. This codes for CASSRIGGSTEAFF.

V and J are TRBV28 and TRBJ1-2; perhaps TRBD1 as D (6 bases). CDR3 length equals 14 residues. V was shortened by 6 bases and J by 4 bases, with 15 bases between the two germline ends. Germline CDR1 reads MDHEN; CDR2 reads SYDVKM. Written as DNA, the CDR3 is TGTGCCAGCAGAACCAGGGGCACTAGCTATGGCTACACCTTC. Protein product: CASRTRGTSYGYTF.

The CDR3 bases are TGTGCCAGTCTACAGGGGAATAATTCACCCCTCCACTTT. It specifies CASLQGNNSPLHF. The chain has TRBV2 and TRBJ1-6; 7 bases map to TRBD1. The germline CDR1 and CDR2 sequences are SNHLY and FYNNEI. Trimming took 9 bases from V and 5 from J; bases not matched to a gene: 4. The CDR3 loop spans 13 amino acids. The whole variable domain, filled in from reference TRBV2 and TRBJ1-6, reads EPEVTQTPSHQVTQMGQEVILRCVPISNHLYFYWYRQILGQKVEFLVSFYNNEISEKSEIFDDQFSVERPDGSNFTLKIRSTKLEDSAMYFCASLQGNNSPLHFGNGTRLTVT.

This chain uses TRBV9 with TRBJ1-6, with 9 bases aligning to TRBD1. Trimming removed 4 bases from V and 15 bases from J; junction bases left unmatched: 11. The CDR3 contains 14 residues. Per the germline V gene, CDR1 is SGDLS and CDR2 is YYNGEE. The CDR3 loop is CASSPAGTGYFLHF. The CDR3 DNA is TGTGCCAGCAGCCCCGCCGGGACAGGGTATTTCCTCCACTTT.

This clone was found once. The junction does not match germline at one end; this may be a read error. The CDR3 nucleotides read TGTGCTAGCAGCTTAGAAGGTTCCGGGGAGCTGTTTTTT. Residues: CASSLEGSGELFF. The rearrangement joins TRBV7-7 to TRBJ2-2; D gene ambiguous. Looked up from germline, CDR1 is SSHAT and CDR2 is FNYEAQ (reference sequence). The CDR3 is 13 residues long. Full variable domain (rest looked up from reference TRBV7-7 and TRBJ2-2): GAGVSQSPRYKVTKRGQDVTLRCDPISSHATLYWYQQALGQGPEFLTYFNYEAQPDKSGLPSDRFSAERPEGSISTLTIQRTEQRDSAMYRCASSLEGSGELFFGEGSRLTVL.

The rearrangement links TRBV6-6 to TRBJ1-1, with 7 bases matching TRBD1. Germline CDR1 reads MNHNY; CDR2 reads SVGAGI (reference sequence). CDR3 length equals 13 residues. Trimming at V came to 5 bases and at J to 5 bases, leaving 5 bases not matched to a gene. DNA for the CDR3: TGTGCCAGCAGTAGCAGGGGGGGAACTGAAGCTTTCTTT. Translated: CASSSRGGTEAFF.

The chain recombines TRBV18 with TRBJ1-1, with TRBD1 matching 7 bases. The length of the CDR3 is 14 residues. Losses at the gene ends were 3 bases for V and 6 bases for J; bases not matched to a gene: 7. Germline V lookup: CDR1 KGHSH, CDR2 LQKENI. As DNA, the CDR3 is TGTGCCAGCTCACCCAGACAGGGAGTACCTGAAGCTTTCTTT. Translated, it gives CASSPRQGVPEAFF.

The genes are TRBV6-1 and TRBJ2-7; weak D call: TRBD2 (6 bases). Per the germline V gene, CDR1 is MNHNS and CDR2 is SASEGT. The CDR3 runs to 14 residues. V lost 0 bases to trimming and J lost 2 bases, with 8 bases between them. CDR3 nucleotides: TGTGCCAGCAGTGAAGCGGGGGGAACCTACGAGCAGTACTTC. Translating gives CASSEAGGTYEQYF.

The chain combines TRBV5-1 with TRBJ1-2; D ambiguous. Germline lookup yields CDR1 SGHRS and CDR2 YFSETQ. Trimming pared 3 bases from V and 8 bases from J, leaving 14 bases between. The CDR3 runs to 13 residues. DNA for the CDR3: TGCGCCAGCAGCTCCCCGACATATCCCGGCTACACCTTC. The encoded protein is CASSSPTYPGYTF. Using reference TRBV5-1 and TRBJ1-2 for the parts outside the CDR3, the full variable domain is KAGVTQTPRYLIKTRGQQVTLSCSPISGHRSVSWYQQTPGQGLQFLFEYFSETQRNKGNFPGRFSGRQFSNSRSEMNVSTLELGDSALYLCASSSPTYPGYTFGSGTRLTVV.

The sample holds one count of this clone. The chain uses TRBV11-2 and TRBJ1-5; unclear D gene. This CDR3 has 14 amino acids. Between the trimmed V and J ends, which lost 1 base and 6 bases, there was a span of 10 bases. In germline, CDR1 is SGHAT, CDR2 FQNNGV. The CDR3: CASSLGVLGQPQHF. CDR3 DNA: TGTGCCAGCAGCTTAGGCGTTCTCGGTCAGCCCCAGCATTTT.

This sequence joins TRBV9 and TRBJ1-2; D is unclear. Trimming removed 3 bases from V and 5 bases from J, with 11 bases in between. The CDR3 spans 13 residues. Germline CDR1 reads SGDLS; CDR2 reads YYNGEE. The CDR3 DNA is TGTGCCAGCAGCGAGACGGCGACATATGGCTACACCTTC. Protein sequence: CASSETATYGYTF.